The 31 T cell receptor beta chains below all came from one sample that was sequenced in a study of response to subunit inactivated influenza vaccine. TCRdb reanalysed the RT-PCR reads using MiXCR and keeps one entry per CDR3 protein. The sample lists 550,000 to 650,000 distinct CDR3 sequences; about 10% were seen once. Here the sequenced sample was PBMCs from blood, taken on the day of vaccination. These receptor sequences come from a man in his forties or fifties who received an inactivated influenza vaccine.

This clonotype has at least ten counts. The J gene is TRBJ2-5, the V gene TRBV5-1; D tentatively fits TRBD1 or TRBD2 (6 bases each). Trimming cost V 5 bases and J 2 bases, with 13 bases left between them. Germline V CDR1 and CDR2: SGHRS, YFSETQ. CDR3 length: 14 amino acids. Written as DNA, the CDR3 is TGCGCCAGCAGGGCCGGGGGCGTGCAAGAGACCCAGTACTTC. This sequence encodes CASRAGGVQETQYF.

This chain joins TRBV18 and TRBJ2-6, with 7 bases that match TRBD1. With V trimmed by 2 bases and J by 0 bases, 13 bases remained unmatched. In germline, CDR1 is KGHSH, CDR2 LQKENI. The CDR3 is made up of 20 amino acids. The CDR3 protein is CASSPWTGTLTASGANVLTF. Here the CDR3 DNA reads TGTGCCAGCTCACCATGGACAGGAACCCTAACCGCCTCTGGGGCCAACGTCCTGACTTTC.

This rearrangement joins TRBV28 to TRBJ2-5; D is unresolved. CDR1 is MDHEN, CDR2 SYDVKM, per germline. CDR3 length: 14 residues. V lost 5 bases and J 4 bases, leaving 14 bases between the germline ends. The CDR3 DNA is TGTGCCAGCAGTCCCGACACCAATGGAGAGACCCAGTACTTC. Protein sequence: CASSPDTNGETQYF.

This clonotype was observed a handful of times. The chain employs TRBV15 and TRBJ2-5; TRBD2 agrees at 8 bases. The CDR3 consists of 16 residues. The V gene end was trimmed by 4 bases and the J gene end by 5 bases; junction bases not matched to a gene: 12. Germline V gene sequence: CDR1 LNHNV, CDR2 YYDKDF (reference sequence). The DNA of the CDR3 is TGTGCCACCAGCACCGGGGGGGGTTCGCTCCGGGAGACCCAGTACTTC. Its translation is CATSTGGGSLRETQYF. Full variable domain (outside the CDR3, taken from reference TRBV15 and TRBJ2-5): DAMVIQNPRYQVTQFGKPVTLSCSQTLNHNVMYWYQQKSSQAPKLLFHYYDKDFNNEADTPDNFQSRRPNTSFCFLDIRSPGLGDTAMYLCATSTGGGSLRETQYFGPGTRLLVL.

This clonotype occurred a few times. J is TRBJ1-6 and V is TRBV2; D not resolved. The germline CDR1 and CDR2 sequences are SNHLY and FYNNEI. The CDR3 is made up of 15 amino acids. The V gene lost 8 bases and the J gene lost 7 bases, with 18 bases spanning the gap. CDR3 sequence reads: CASVLGGMKNSPLHF. Here the CDR3 DNA reads TGTGCCAGCGTCCTAGGCGGGATGAAAAATTCACCCCTCCACTTT.

This clonotype showed up just a few times. This chain joins TRBV4-1 and TRBJ2-7; the D call may be TRBD1 or TRBD2 (6 bases each). Germline assignment: CDR1 MGHRA and CDR2 YSYEKL. CDR3 length equals 14 residues. Trimming took 2 bases from V and 1 from J, leaving 9 bases between them. The CDR3 nucleotides read TGCGCCAGCAGCCAAAGGGGGGTTTCCTACGAGCAGTACTTC. Translated: CASSQRGVSYEQYF.

This clonotype was recorded many times. The chain carries TRBV5-1 and TRBJ2-2; 9 positions match TRBD2. Unmatched junction bases numbered 5, after V lost 4 bases and J lost 4 bases. The CDR3 contains 15 residues. Germline CDR1 is SGHRS and CDR2 is YFSETQ. The CDR3 sequence is CASSPIAGVTGELFF. The CDR3 DNA reads as TGCGCCAGCAGCCCCATAGCGGGGGTCACCGGGGAGCTGTTTTTT.

V and J are TRBV20-1 and TRBJ2-1; TRBD2 matches 12 bases. The CDR3 sequence is 14 residues long. V shed 6 bases and J 6 bases; nucleotides not matched to a gene: 6. Germline lookup yields CDR1 DFQATT and CDR2 SNEGSKA (reference sequence). CDR3 bases: TGCAGTGCAAGGACTAGCGGGATTGTCAATGAGCAGTTCTTC. Translated, it gives CSARTSGIVNEQFF.

Worth noting for this clonotype: At one end the junction does not follow the germline gene, possibly because of a read error. The rearrangement uses TRBV12-3 or TRBV12-4 and TRBJ1-5, with unresolved D. The CDR3 consists of 13 residues. CDR3 DNA sequence: TGCGCCAGCAGCTCAGTCCTAAATCAGCCCCAGCATTTT. Translation gives CASSSVLNQPQHF.

The table lists this clonotype with a few counts. V usage is TRBV4-3 and J usage is TRBJ2-6, with no clear D. The germline V gene encodes CDR1 LGHNA and CDR2 YSLEER. The CDR3 runs 19 residues. V lost 0 bases and J lost 0, with 15 bases in between. The CDR3 spells CASSQDLSRFRSGANVLTF. CDR3 in DNA: TGCGCCAGCAGCCAAGATTTGTCCAGGTTCCGCTCTGGGGCCAACGTCCTGACTTTC.

This clonotype was observed a handful of times. V usage is TRBV20-1 and J usage is TRBJ2-7; 13 bases are shared with TRBD2. V shed 3 bases and J 5 bases; nucleotides not matched to a gene: 4. CDR1 DFQATT and CDR2 SNEGSKA come from the germline V gene (reference sequence). The CDR3 runs to 14 residues. This CDR3 is CSASGLAGVDEQYF. DNA for the CDR3: TGCAGTGCTAGTGGACTAGCGGGGGTAGACGAGCAGTACTTC.

The rearrangement uses TRBV4-1 and TRBJ2-3, with 10 bases identical to TRBD2. Trimming took 4 bases from V and 0 from J; bases not matched to a gene: 7. The CDR3 runs 17 residues. Germline-derived CDR1 and CDR2 are MGHRA and YSYEKL. The CDR3 bases are TGCGCCAGCAGCCCTTCCTGGACTAGCGGTAGCACAGATACGCAGTATTTT. Translating gives CASSPSWTSGSTDTQYF.

V is TRBV4-1 and J is TRBJ1-2, with D possibly being TRBD1 (6 bases). This CDR3 is 15 amino acids long. Trimming removed 6 bases from V and 0 bases from J, with 14 bases in between. Per germline, CDR1 MGHRA and CDR2 YSYEKL. Here the CDR3 reads CASRQQGSSNYGYTF. CDR3 in DNA: TGCGCCAGCAGGCAGCAGGGGTCTTCTAACTATGGCTACACCTTC.

There are a few counts of this clonotype. The chain couples TRBV9 to TRBJ1-4, with 11 bases matching TRBD1. Germline CDR1 and CDR2: SGDLS and YYNGEE. CDR3 size: 16 residues. J was trimmed by 8 bases and V by 3 bases; bases with no gene match: 9. CDR3 in DNA: TGTGCCAGCAGCGCAAAACCGGGACAGGGGGAAGAAAAACTGTTTTTT. Translation: CASSAKPGQGEEKLFF.

The sample holds a few counts of this clonotype. The chain combines TRBV5-1 with TRBJ2-3; no definite D call. The V end lost 2 bases, the J end lost 2 bases, and 9 bases lay between the germline ends. Per germline, CDR1 SGHRS and CDR2 YFSETQ. CDR3 length equals 14 residues. The CDR3 here is CASSLGKNTDTQYF. The CDR3 DNA reads as TGCGCCAGCAGCTTAGGCAAGAACACAGATACGCAGTATTTT.

The chain joins TRBV4-3 to TRBJ2-1, with 8 bases fitting TRBD1. Germline trimming cut 1 base from V and 7 bases from J; bases unmatched to any gene: 3. The CDR3 length is 14 residues. From germline, CDR1 is LGHNA and CDR2 YSLEER. The CDR3, as DNA: TGCGCCAGCAGCCAAGGGACAGGGTGGAATGAGCAGTTCTTC. This sequence encodes CASSQGTGWNEQFF.

This clonotype was detected once. The chain carries TRBV29-1 and TRBJ2-3, with TRBD2 identical over 8 bases. With V trimmed by 6 bases and J by 1 base, 0 bases remained unmatched. The CDR3 loop spans 12 amino acids. The germline CDR1 and CDR2 sequences are SQVTM and ANQGSEA. The CDR3 sequence is CSVAGGTDTQYF. CDR3 sequence (DNA): TGCAGCGTAGCGGGGGGCACAGATACGCAGTATTTT.

The chain uses TRBV9 and TRBJ1-2, with D tentatively TRBD1 (5 bases). This CDR3 has 13 amino acids. The germline CDR1 and CDR2 sequences are SGDLS and YYNGEE. V was shortened by 0 bases and J by 8 bases, with 11 bases between the two germline ends. CDR3 protein: CASSVDGTSGYTF. CDR3 bases: TGTGCCAGCAGCGTAGACGGGACCTCGGGCTACACCTTC.

The gene calls are TRBV12-3 or TRBV12-4 and TRBJ2-2; TRBD1 agrees at 11 bases. The CDR3 length is 17 residues. The trim removed 6 bases at V and 6 bases at J, leaving 12 bases unmatched. CDR3 in amino acids: CASSPSPGQGVAGELFF. In DNA, the CDR3 is TGTGCCAGCAGCCCCTCCCCGGGACAGGGGGTCGCCGGGGAGCTGTTTTTT.

This clonotype was seen repeatedly, ten times or more. V and J are TRBV6-2 or TRBV6-3 and TRBJ1-6; D is possibly TRBD1 (5 bases). This CDR3 has 14 residues. Trimming left V 6 bases short and J 7 bases short, with 13 bases between. Per the germline V gene, CDR1 is MNHEY and CDR2 is SVGEGT. This CDR3 is CASRTDTGNSPLHF. The CDR3 DNA sequence: TGTGCCAGCAGGACGGACACTGGAAATTCACCCCTCCACTTT.

This clonotype occurred many times. The J gene is TRBJ2-7, the V gene TRBV12-3 or TRBV12-4; D is unclear. Trimming took off 2 bases at V and 3 bases at J, with 8 bases between the two ends. The CDR3 spans 13 residues. DNA for the CDR3: TGTGCCAGCAGTTTACGCCAGAACTACGAGCAGTACTTC. This sequence encodes CASSLRQNYEQYF.

The chain employs TRBV15 and TRBJ2-5; D ambiguous. The V gene lost 2 bases and the J gene lost 2 bases, with 3 bases spanning the gap. Germline lookup yields CDR1 LNHNV and CDR2 YYDKDF (reference sequence). The CDR3 consists of 12 residues. This CDR3 reads CATSRHQETQYF. DNA of the CDR3: TGTGCCACCAGCAGACATCAAGAGACCCAGTACTTC.

In its sample, this clonotype was seen many times. The chain is built from TRBV5-1 and TRBJ1-2; 12 nucleotides agree with TRBD1. The junction had 3 bases not matched to a gene; V was cut back by 4 bases and J by 5 bases. Germline assignment: CDR1 SGHRS and CDR2 YFSETQ. CDR3 length: 14 amino acids. The CDR3 region is CASSPGQGAYGYTF. The CDR3 DNA reads TGCGCCAGCAGCCCGGGACAGGGGGCTTATGGCTACACCTTC.

This clonotype occurred many times. This chain's CDR3 is CASSLSSGGNNEQFF. In nucleotides, the CDR3 is TGCGCCAGCAGCCTCTCTAGCGGGGGTAACAATGAGCAGTTCTTC. The chain carries TRBV5-1 and TRBJ2-1, with 10 positions matching TRBD2. Unmatched junction bases numbered 6, after V lost 4 bases and J lost 5 bases. Per germline, CDR1 SGHRS and CDR2 YFSETQ. This CDR3 is 15 amino acids long.

This rearrangement joins TRBV20-1 to TRBJ2-1; D possibly corresponds to TRBD1 (5 bases). The CDR3 is made up of 16 amino acids. Germline V lookup: CDR1 DFQATT, CDR2 SNEGSKA (reference sequence). Deletions cut 3 bases from V and 2 bases from J, with 17 bases between. The DNA for the CDR3 is TGCAGTGCTAGTTCCGGGCCAGACAGCCCCTACAATGAGCAGTTCTTC. Amino acids: CSASSGPDSPYNEQFF.

The chain joins TRBV12-3 or TRBV12-4 to TRBJ1-4; the D is unclear. V was clipped by 2 bases and J by 5 bases, with 9 bases between them. The CDR3 spans 14 residues. CDR3 DNA sequence: TGTGCCAGCAGTTTAAGTGGGCCGAATGAAAAACTGTTTTTT. Its translation is CASSLSGPNEKLFF.

This clonotype was recorded many times. The chain recombines TRBV12-3 or TRBV12-4 with TRBJ1-2; TRBD1 is a possible D gene (5 bases). The V and J ends lost 4 bases and 4 bases respectively, with 13 bases between them. The CDR3 runs to 14 residues. The CDR3 region is CASSSVLGTYGYTF. The DNA of the CDR3 is TGTGCCAGCAGTTCAGTATTGGGGACCTATGGCTACACCTTC.

V usage is TRBV18 and J usage is TRBJ1-2; the match to TRBD1 covers 7 bases. Trimming at V came to 0 bases and at J to 4 bases, leaving 2 bases not matched to a gene. Germline assignment: CDR1 KGHSH and CDR2 LQKENI. The CDR3 loop spans 14 amino acids. The CDR3 is CASSPPTGSYGYTF. CDR3 DNA: TGTGCCAGCTCACCACCGACAGGGAGCTATGGCTACACCTTC.

The chain employs TRBV5-1 and TRBJ2-5; the match to TRBD1 covers 10 bases. The CDR3 spans 17 residues. Germline V CDR1 and CDR2: SGHRS, YFSETQ. The junction had 14 bases not matched to a gene; V was cut back by 4 bases and J by 5 bases. CDR3: CASSQRPGTGEEETQYF. The DNA of the CDR3 is TGCGCCAGCAGCCAAAGACCCGGGACAGGGGAGGAGGAGACCCAGTACTTC.

The J gene is TRBJ2-5, the V gene TRBV5-1; TRBD2 matches at 14 bases. The germline gives CDR1 SGHRS, CDR2 YFSETQ. Losses at the gene ends were 0 bases for V and 2 bases for J; bases not matched to a gene: 9. The CDR3 spans 19 residues. CDR3: CASSLGTSGGTSQQETQYF. In nucleotides, the CDR3 is TGCGCCAGCAGCTTGGGGACTAGCGGGGGGACAAGCCAACAAGAGACCCAGTACTTC.

This clonotype appeared once. The V call is TRBV2, the J call TRBJ1-4, with a tentative D call TRBD1 (6 bases). This CDR3 is built from 15 residues. Germline loops: CDR1 SNHLY, CDR2 FYNNEI. Trimming stripped 3 bases from V and 10 bases from J, with 18 bases between. In DNA form, the CDR3 reads TGTGCCAGCAGTGACGTGGGGGCTAGGTCTGGAAAACTGTTTTTT. Amino acid sequence: CASSDVGARSGKLFF.